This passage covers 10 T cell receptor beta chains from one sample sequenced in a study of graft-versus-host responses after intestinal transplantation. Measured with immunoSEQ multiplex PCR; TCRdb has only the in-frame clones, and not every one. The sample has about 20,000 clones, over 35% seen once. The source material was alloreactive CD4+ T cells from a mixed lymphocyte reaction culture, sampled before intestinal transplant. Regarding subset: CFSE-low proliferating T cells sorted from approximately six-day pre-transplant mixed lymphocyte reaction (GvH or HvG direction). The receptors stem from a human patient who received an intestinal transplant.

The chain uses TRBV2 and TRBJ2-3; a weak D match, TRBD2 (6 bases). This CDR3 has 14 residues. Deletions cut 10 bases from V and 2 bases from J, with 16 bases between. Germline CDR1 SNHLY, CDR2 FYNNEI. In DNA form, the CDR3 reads TGTGCCACATTACTAGCACAGATCACAGATACGCAGTATTTT. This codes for CATLLAQITDTQYF.

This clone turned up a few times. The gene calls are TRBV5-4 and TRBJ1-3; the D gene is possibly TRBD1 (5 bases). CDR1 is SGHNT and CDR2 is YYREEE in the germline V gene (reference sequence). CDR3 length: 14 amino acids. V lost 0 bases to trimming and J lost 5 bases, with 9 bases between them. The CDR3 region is CASSLGGGRNTIYF. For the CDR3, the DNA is TGTGCCAGCAGCTTGGGGGGGGGTAGAAACACCATATATTTT.

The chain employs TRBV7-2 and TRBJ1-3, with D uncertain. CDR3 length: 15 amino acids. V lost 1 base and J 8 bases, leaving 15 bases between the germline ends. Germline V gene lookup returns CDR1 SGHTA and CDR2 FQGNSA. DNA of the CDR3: TGTGCCAGCAGCTTAGTAGTCGGCCCGGAACACACCATATATTTT. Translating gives CASSLVVGPEHTIYF.

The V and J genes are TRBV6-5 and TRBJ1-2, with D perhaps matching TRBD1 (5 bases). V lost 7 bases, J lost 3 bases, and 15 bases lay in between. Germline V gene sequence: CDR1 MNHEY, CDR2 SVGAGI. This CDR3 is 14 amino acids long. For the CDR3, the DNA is TGTGCCAGCACCGAACTCGGGGGGGACTATGGCTACACCTTC. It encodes CASTELGGDYGYTF.

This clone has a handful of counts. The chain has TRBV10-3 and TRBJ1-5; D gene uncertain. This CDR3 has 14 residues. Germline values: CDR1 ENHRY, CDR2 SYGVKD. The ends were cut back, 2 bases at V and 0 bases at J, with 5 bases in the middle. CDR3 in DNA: TGTGCCATCAGTGAGCTTCTTAGCAATCAGCCCCAGCATTTT. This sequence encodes CAISELLSNQPQHF.

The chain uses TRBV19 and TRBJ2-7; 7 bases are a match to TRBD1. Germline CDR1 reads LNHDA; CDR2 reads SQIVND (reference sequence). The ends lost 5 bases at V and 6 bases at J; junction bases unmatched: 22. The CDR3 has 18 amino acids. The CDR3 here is CASSPLRGRLSDHREQYF. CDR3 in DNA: TGTGCCAGTAGTCCCTTGAGGGGGCGGTTATCAGATCATCGCGAGCAGTACTTC.

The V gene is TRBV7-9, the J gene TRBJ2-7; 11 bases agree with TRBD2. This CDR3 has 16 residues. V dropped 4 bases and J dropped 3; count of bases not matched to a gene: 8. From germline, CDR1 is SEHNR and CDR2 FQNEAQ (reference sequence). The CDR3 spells CASSWSGTSGIYEQYF. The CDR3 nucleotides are TGTGCCAGCAGCTGGTCCGGGACTAGCGGCATCTACGAGCAGTACTTC. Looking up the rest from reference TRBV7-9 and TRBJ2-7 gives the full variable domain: DTGVSQNPRHKITKRGQNVTFRCDPISEHNRLYWYRQTLGQGPEFLTYFQNEAQLEKSRLLSDRFSAERPKGSFSTLEIQRTEQGDSAMYLCASSWSGTSGIYEQYFGPGTRLTVT.

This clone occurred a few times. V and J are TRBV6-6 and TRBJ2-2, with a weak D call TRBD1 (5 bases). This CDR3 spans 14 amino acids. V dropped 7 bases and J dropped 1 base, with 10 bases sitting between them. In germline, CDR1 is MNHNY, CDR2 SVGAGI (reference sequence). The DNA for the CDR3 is TGTGCCAGCACAGGGTCTCTGAACACCGGGGAGCTGTTTTTT. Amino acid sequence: CASTGSLNTGELFF.

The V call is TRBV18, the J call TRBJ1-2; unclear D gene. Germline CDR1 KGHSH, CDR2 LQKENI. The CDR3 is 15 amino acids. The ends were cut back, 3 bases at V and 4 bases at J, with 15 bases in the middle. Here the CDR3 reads CASSPPARDTYGYTF. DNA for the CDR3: TGTGCCAGCTCACCCCCCGCGCGGGATACCTATGGCTACACCTTC.

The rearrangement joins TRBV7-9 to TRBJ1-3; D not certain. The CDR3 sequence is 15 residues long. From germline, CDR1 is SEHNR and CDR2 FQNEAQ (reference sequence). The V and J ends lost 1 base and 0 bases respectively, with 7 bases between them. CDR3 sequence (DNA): TGTGCCAGCAGCTTAGACCGCGTCTCTGGAAACACCATATATTTT. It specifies CASSLDRVSGNTIYF.